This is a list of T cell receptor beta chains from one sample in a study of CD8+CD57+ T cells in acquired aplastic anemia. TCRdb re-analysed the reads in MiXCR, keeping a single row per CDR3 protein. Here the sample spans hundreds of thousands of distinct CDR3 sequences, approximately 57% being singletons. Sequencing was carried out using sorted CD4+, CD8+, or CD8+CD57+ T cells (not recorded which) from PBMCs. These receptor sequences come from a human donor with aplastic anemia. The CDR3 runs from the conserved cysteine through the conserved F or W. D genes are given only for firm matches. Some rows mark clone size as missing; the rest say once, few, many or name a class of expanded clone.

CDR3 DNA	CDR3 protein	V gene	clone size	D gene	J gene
TGTGCTAGCAGCTGGGGACAGACCTACGAGCAGTACTTC	CASSWGQTYEQYF	TRBV7-7	-	TRBD1	TRBJ2-7
TGTGCCAGCAGCTTGGGCCACAGGAGCCAGCCCCAGCATTTT	CASSLGHRSQPQHF	TRBV5-1	-	-	TRBJ1-5
TGTGCCAGCAGCACGGACAGTTCCAATAGCAATCAGCCCCAGCATTTT	CASSTDSSNSNQPQHF	TRBV7-3	-	-	TRBJ1-5
TGCGCCAGCAGCGCGGCCGAAACAGGGTTAGATGGCTACACCTTC	CASSAAETGLDGYTF	TRBV5-1	few	-	TRBJ1-2
TGCAGTGCTTCGGACGGGTCCTACGAGCAGTACTTC	CSASDGSYEQYF	TRBV20-1	-	-	TRBJ2-7
TGTGCCAGCAGCCCGAGACTAGCGGGGGCCCCAGTCTCCTACAATGAGCAGTTCTTC	CASSPRLAGAPVSYNEQFF	TRBV7-2	few	TRBD2	TRBJ2-1
TGTGCCAGCAGCTTAGTCGCCAGCAGAAGGTACGAGCAGTACTTC	CASSLVASRRYEQYF	TRBV7-4	-	-	TRBJ2-7
TGTGCCAGCAGCCGCCGGGACATCGCCTACGAGCAGTACTTC	CASSRRDIAYEQYF	TRBV11-2	once	-	TRBJ2-7
TGCAGCGTTGGTGAGAACGGACCCTACGAGCAGTACTTC	CSVGENGPYEQYF	TRBV29-1	few	-	TRBJ2-7
TGTGCCAGCAGCTTAGCGGTCCAGGCCTCCTACGAGCAGTACTTC	CASSLAVQASYEQYF	TRBV7-2	-	-	TRBJ2-7
TGTGCCAGCAGGACTAGCGGGGTGAACACCGGGGAGCTGTTTTTT	CASRTSGVNTGELFF	TRBV2	-	TRBD2	TRBJ2-2
TGCAGTGCCCATCCACCTTTGGGGCGGGGAAGTACCGGGGAGCTGTTTTTT	CSAHPPLGRGSTGELFF	TRBV20-1	-	-	TRBJ2-2
TGTGCCAGCAGTTACGGGGCCATAACAGATACGCAGTATTTT	CASSYGAITDTQYF	TRBV6-2/TRBV6-3	-	-	TRBJ2-3
TGTGCCAACTCCGGGACAGGGTCCTACGAGCAGTACTTC	CANSGTGSYEQYF	TRBV28	many	TRBD1	TRBJ2-7
TGTGCCAGCAGCTCCTCGCGGGAGGGCCACGAGCAGTACTTC	CASSSSREGHEQYF	TRBV25-1	many	TRBD2	TRBJ2-7
TGCGCCAGCAGCCATAGCAGGGAGCAGCCCCAGCATTTT	CASSHSREQPQHF	TRBV4-3	-	-	TRBJ1-5
TGTGCCAGCAGCCCCCGGGTGGGAGATGAGCAGTTCTTC	CASSPRVGDEQFF	TRBV11-2	many	-	TRBJ2-1
TGCAGTGCTAGAGACCCTGGACAGGGACAGGGCAATGAGCAGTTCTTC	CSARDPGQGQGNEQFF	TRBV20-1	many	TRBD1	TRBJ2-1
TGCAGTGCTACCGTCACAGGGAGTCAGCCCCAGCATTTT	CSATVTGSQPQHF	TRBV20-1	-	-	TRBJ1-5
TGTGCCAGCACCTACCAAGGGGATGAGCAGTTCTTC	CASTYQGDEQFF	TRBV7-8	-	-	TRBJ2-1
TGTGCCACCAGTGATTCAACCCACCCCTCCTACGAGCAGTACTTC	CATSDSTHPSYEQYF	TRBV24-1	-	-	TRBJ2-7
TGTGCCAGCAGTGAAGCGCGACAGGGCTCACCCCTCCACTTT	CASSEARQGSPLHF	TRBV2	few	TRBD1	TRBJ1-6
TGTGCCAGCAGCTCCGGGACCAGGCTTAACACCGGGGAGCTGTTTTTT	CASSSGTRLNTGELFF	TRBV13	many	-	TRBJ2-2
TGTGCCAGCAGCTTGCCGGGACAGGGGGCTCAAGGCTACACCTTC	CASSLPGQGAQGYTF	TRBV7-2	once	TRBD1	TRBJ1-2
TGTGCCAGCAGCCACGGGGATAACTATGGCTACACCTTC	CASSHGDNYGYTF	TRBV3-1	many	-	TRBJ1-2
TGCGCCAGCAGCTTGAGATCGGCGGGAACCTACGAGCAGTACTTC	CASSLRSAGTYEQYF	TRBV5-1	-	-	TRBJ2-7
TGTGCCAGCAGCTTAGCAAGGCGGAGAGACAATGAGCAGTTCTTC	CASSLARRRDNEQFF	TRBV7-6	-	-	TRBJ2-1
TGTGCCAGCAGCTCTACTAGCGGGGGGGGGTTGTTCTTC	CASSSTSGGGLFF	TRBV7-3	-	TRBD2	TRBJ2-1
TGCAGCGCTATTAGCGGGAGGTGGGATACGCAGTATTTT	CSAISGRWDTQYF	TRBV20-1	-	TRBD2	TRBJ2-3
TGCGCCAGCAGCTCGCAAGCCGGAGTAAATAATGAGCCGTTCTTC	CASSSQAGVNNEPFF	TRBV5-1	-	-	TRBJ2-1
TGTGCCAGTAGTATACGAAACGGGGAGCTGTTTTTT	CASSIRNGELFF	TRBV19	-	-	TRBJ2-2
TGCGCCAGCAGCTTAAGGGGGCAGTACAATGAGCAGTTCTTC	CASSLRGQYNEQFF	TRBV5-1	-	TRBD1	TRBJ2-1
TGTGCCAGCAGCTTTGTTCAGGGGCCGGGGAGCGGCTACACCTTC	CASSFVQGPGSGYTF	TRBV7-8	-	-	TRBJ1-2
TGCGCCAGCAGTGAGAAGGACAGGAGTCGCACTACTCTGGTAAAACTGTTTTTT	CASSEKDRSRTTLVKLFF	TRBV10-1	many	TRBD1	TRBJ1-4
TGTGCCAGCAGCCCTGGATCGCCGGGAAAACTGTTTTTT	CASSPGSPGKLFF	TRBV7-8	-	-	TRBJ1-4
TGTGCCACTGGGGATACGAGCTCCTACAATGAGCAGTTCTTC	CATGDTSSYNEQFF	TRBV10-3	-	-	TRBJ2-1
TGTGCCAGCAGCTTGGAAGCGGGGCAGTACTTC	CASSLEAGQYF	TRBV5-5	few	-	TRBJ2-7
TGCAGCACACTTTCCGACATCTCTGGAAACACCATATATTTT	CSTLSDISGNTIYF	TRBV29-1	-	-	TRBJ1-3
TGTGCCAGCAGCTTATTCGGACTAGCGGGAAGTGAGCAGTTCTTC	CASSLFGLAGSEQFF	TRBV7-2	-	TRBD2	TRBJ2-1
TGCAGCGTTGAAGGGACAGGGATAGAGACCCAGTACTTC	CSVEGTGIETQYF	TRBV29-1	many	TRBD1	TRBJ2-5
TGTGCCAGCAGCGTAGGACAGGGCGGAAACAATGAGCAGTTCTTC	CASSVGQGGNNEQFF	TRBV9	many	TRBD1	TRBJ2-1
TGTGCCAGCAGCTTAGGGGCCAGGGTGAGGGAAGCTTTCTTT	CASSLGARVREAFF	TRBV7-9	many	-	TRBJ1-1
TGTGCCAGCAGGGATGGGACAGGGAGCTACGAGCAGTACTTC	CASRDGTGSYEQYF	TRBV12-3/TRBV12-4	many	TRBD1	TRBJ2-7
TGTGCCAGCAGTCTCTGGGAGTCGATAAACACTGAAGCTTTCTTT	CASSLWESINTEAFF	TRBV2	-	-	TRBJ1-1
TGCGCCAGCAGCTTGGGGGGACAGGGAAAAGGGCCCCAGCATTTT	CASSLGGQGKGPQHF	TRBV5-1	many	TRBD1	TRBJ1-5
TGCAGCGTTGTACGACCGAGGACAGAGAGCTACGAGCAGTACTTC	CSVVRPRTESYEQYF	TRBV29-1	few	-	TRBJ2-7
TGTGCCAGCAGACGGGGACTAGCGGCTTCCTACGAGCAGTACTTC	CASRRGLAASYEQYF	TRBV12-3/TRBV12-4	-	TRBD2	TRBJ2-7